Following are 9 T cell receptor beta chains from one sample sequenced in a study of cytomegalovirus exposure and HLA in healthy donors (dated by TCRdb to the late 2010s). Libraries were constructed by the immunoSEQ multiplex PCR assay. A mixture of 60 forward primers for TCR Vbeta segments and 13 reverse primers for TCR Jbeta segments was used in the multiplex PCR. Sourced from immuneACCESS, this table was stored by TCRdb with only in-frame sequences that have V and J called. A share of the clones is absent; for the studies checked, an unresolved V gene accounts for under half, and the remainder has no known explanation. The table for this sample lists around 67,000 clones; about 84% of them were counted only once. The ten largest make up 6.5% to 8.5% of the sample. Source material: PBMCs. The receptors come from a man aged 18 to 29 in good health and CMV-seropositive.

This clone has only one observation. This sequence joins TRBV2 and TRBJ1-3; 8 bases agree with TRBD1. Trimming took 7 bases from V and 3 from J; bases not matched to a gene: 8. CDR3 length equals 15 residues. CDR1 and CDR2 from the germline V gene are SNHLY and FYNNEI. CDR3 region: CASNQQGASGNTIYF. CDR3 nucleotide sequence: TGTGCCAGCAACCAGCAGGGGGCGAGTGGAAACACCATATATTTT.

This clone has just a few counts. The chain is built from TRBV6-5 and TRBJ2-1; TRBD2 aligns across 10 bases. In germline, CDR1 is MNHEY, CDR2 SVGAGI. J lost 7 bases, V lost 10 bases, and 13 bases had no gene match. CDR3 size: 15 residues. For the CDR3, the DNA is TGTGCCATTACCAGCGGGAGGGCTATAGAAAATGAGCAGTTCTTC. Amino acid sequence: CAITSGRAIENEQFF.

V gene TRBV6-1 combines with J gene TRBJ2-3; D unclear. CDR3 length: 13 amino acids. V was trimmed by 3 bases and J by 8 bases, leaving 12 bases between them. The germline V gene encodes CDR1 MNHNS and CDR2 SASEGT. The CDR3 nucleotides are TGTGCCAGCAGTGAGACTGGAGTGGGTACGCAGTATTTT. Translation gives CASSETGVGTQYF.

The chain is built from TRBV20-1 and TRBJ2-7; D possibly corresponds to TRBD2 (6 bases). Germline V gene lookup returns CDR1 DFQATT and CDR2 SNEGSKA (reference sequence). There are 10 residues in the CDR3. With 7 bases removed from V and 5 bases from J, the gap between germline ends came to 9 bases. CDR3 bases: TGCAGTGTTCGGGAGAACGAGCAGTACTTC. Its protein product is CSVRENEQYF.

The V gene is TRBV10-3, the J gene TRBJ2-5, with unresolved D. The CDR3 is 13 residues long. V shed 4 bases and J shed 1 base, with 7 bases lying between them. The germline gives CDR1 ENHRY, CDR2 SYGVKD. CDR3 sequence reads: CAISVQTQETQYF. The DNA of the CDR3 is TGTGCCATCAGTGTACAGACCCAAGAGACCCAGTACTTC.

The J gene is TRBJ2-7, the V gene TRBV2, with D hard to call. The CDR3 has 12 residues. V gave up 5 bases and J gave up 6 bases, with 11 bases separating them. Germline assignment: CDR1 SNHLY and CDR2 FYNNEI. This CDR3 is CASSPLSLEQYF. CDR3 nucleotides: TGTGCCAGCAGTCCCCTTTCCCTCGAGCAGTACTTC.

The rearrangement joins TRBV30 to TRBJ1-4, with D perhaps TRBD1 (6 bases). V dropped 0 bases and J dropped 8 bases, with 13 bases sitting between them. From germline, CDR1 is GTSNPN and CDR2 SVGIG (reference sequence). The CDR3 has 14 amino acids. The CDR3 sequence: CAWSVRGGAEKLFF. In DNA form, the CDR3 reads TGTGCCTGGAGTGTACGTGGGGGCGCGGAAAAACTGTTTTTT. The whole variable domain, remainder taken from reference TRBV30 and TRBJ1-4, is SQTIHQWPATLVQPVGSPLSLECTVEGTSNPNLYWYRQAAGRGLQLLFYSVGIGQISSEVPQNLSASRPQDRQFILSSKKLLLSDSGFYLCAWSVRGGAEKLFFGSGTQLSVL.

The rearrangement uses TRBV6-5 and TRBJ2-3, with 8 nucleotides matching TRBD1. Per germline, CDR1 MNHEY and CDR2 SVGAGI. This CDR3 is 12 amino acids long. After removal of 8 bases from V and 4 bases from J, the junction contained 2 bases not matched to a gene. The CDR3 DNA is TGTGCCAGCGGACAGGGCCCAGATACGCAGTATTTT. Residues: CASGQGPDTQYF.

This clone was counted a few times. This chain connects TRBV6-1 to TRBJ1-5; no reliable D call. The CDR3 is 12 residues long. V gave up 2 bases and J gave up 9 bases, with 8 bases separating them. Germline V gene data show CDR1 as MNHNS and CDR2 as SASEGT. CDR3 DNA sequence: TGTGCCAGCAGTGAACAGGAATCGCCCCAGCATTTT. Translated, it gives CASSEQESPQHF.